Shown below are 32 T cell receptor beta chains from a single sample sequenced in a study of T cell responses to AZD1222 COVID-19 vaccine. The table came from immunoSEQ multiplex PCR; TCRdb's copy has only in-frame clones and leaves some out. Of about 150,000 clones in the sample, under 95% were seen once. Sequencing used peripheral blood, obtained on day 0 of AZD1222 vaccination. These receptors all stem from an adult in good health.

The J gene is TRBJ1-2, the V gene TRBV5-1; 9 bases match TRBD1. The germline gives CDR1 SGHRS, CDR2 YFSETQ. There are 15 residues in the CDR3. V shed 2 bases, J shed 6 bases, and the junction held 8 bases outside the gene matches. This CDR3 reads CASSFPGTGKDGYTF. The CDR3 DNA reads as TGCGCCAGCAGCTTCCCCGGGACAGGGAAGGATGGCTACACCTTC.

The CDR3 here is CASSPRGQGGWDEQFF. CDR3 in DNA: TGTGCCAGCAGCCCCCGGGGGCAGGGAGGTTGGGATGAGCAGTTCTTC. V gene TRBV3-1 (or the pseudogene TRBV3-2) combines with J gene TRBJ2-1, with D perhaps TRBD1 or TRBD2 (6 bases each). V dropped 4 bases and J dropped 8 bases, with 21 bases sitting between them. Germline CDR1 LGHDT, CDR2 YNNKEL (reference sequence). The length of the CDR3 is 16 residues.

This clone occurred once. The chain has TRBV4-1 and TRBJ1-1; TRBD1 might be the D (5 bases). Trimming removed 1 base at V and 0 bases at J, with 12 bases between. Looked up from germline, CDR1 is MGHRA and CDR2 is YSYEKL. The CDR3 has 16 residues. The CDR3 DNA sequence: TGCGCCAGCAGCCAAGCTGGTTGGGGACTGAACACTGAAGCTTTCTTT. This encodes CASSQAGWGLNTEAFF.

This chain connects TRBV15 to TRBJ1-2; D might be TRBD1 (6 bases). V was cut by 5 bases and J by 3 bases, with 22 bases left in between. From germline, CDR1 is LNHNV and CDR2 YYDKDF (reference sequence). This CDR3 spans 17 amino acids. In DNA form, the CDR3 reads TGTGCCACCAGCTCAGAGATTACAGGGAGCCCTCACTATGGCTACACCTTC. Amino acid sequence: CATSSEITGSPHYGYTF.

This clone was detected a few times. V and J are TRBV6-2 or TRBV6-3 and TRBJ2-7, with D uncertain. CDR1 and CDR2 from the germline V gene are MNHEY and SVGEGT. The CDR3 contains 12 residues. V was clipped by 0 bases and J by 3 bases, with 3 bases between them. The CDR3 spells CASSYSLYEQYF. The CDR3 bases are TGTGCCAGCAGTTACTCACTCTACGAGCAGTACTTC.

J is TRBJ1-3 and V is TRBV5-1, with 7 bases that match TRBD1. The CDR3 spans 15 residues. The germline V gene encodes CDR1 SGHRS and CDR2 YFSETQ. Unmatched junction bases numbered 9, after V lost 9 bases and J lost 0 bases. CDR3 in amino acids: CATLDRLCSGNTIYF. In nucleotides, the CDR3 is TGCGCCACCCTGGACAGGCTTTGCTCTGGAAACACCATATATTTT.

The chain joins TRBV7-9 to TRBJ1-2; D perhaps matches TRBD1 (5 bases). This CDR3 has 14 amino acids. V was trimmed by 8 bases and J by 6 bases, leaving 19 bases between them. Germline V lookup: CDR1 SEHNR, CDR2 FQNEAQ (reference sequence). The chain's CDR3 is CASRMSGEGDGYTF. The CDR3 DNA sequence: TGTGCCAGCCGGATGTCGGGGGAAGGGGATGGCTACACCTTC.

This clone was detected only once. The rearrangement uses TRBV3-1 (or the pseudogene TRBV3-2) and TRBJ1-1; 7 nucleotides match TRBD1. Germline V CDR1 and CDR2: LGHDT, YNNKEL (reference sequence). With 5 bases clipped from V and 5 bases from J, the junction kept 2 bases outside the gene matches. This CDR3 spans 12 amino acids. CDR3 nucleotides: TGTGCCAGCAGCGAGACAGGGACTGAAGCTTTCTTT. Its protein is CASSETGTEAFF.

The chain's CDR3 is CASSLVGVDGYTF. CDR3 bases: TGTGCCAGCAGCTTGGTCGGGGTTGATGGCTACACCTTC. V gene TRBV5-6 combines with J gene TRBJ1-2; no clear D. CDR3 size: 13 residues. The germline V gene has CDR1 SGHDT and CDR2 YYEEEE. Trimming left V 0 bases short and J 6 bases short, with 9 bases between.

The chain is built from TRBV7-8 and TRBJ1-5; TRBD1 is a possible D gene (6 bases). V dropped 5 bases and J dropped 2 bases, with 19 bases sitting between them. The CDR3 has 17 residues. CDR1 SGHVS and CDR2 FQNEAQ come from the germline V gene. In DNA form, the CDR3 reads TGTGCCAGCAGCGTGCTTGGTTGGGGGCTAGGCAATCAGCCCCAGCATTTT. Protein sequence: CASSVLGWGLGNQPQHF.

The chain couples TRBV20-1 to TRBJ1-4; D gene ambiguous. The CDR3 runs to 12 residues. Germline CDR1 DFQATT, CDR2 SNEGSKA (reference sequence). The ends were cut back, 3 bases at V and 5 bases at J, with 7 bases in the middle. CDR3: CSASGSNEKLFF. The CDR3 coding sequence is TGCAGTGCTAGTGGCTCAAATGAAAAACTGTTTTTT.

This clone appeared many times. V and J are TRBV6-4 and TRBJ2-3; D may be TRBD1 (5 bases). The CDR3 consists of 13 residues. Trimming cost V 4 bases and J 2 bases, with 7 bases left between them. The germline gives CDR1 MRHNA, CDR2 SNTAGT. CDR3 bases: TGTGCCAGCAGTGGACAGCCCACAGATACGCAGTATTTT. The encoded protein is CASSGQPTDTQYF.

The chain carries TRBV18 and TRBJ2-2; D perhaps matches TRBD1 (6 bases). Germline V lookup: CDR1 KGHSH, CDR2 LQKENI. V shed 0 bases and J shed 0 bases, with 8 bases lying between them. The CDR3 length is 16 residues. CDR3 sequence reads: CASSPPQGTNTGELFF. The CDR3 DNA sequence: TGTGCCAGCTCACCACCACAGGGTACGAACACCGGGGAGCTGTTTTTT. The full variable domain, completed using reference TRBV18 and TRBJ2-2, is NAGVMQNPRHLVRRRGQEARLRCSPMKGHSHVYWYRQLPEEGLKFMVYLQKENIIDESGMPKERFSAEFPKEGPSILRIQQVVRGDSAAYFCASSPPQGTNTGELFFGEGSRLTVL.

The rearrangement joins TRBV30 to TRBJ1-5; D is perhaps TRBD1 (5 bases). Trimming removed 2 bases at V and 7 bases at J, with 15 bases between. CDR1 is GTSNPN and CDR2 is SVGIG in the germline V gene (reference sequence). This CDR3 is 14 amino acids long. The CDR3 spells CAWSSLGAGQPQHF. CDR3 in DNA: TGTGCCTGGAGTAGTTTAGGGGCAGGGCAGCCCCAGCATTTT.

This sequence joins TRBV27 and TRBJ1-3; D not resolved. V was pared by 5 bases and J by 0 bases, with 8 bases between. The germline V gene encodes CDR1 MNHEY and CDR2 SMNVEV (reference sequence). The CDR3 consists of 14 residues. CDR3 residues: CASSRGYSGNTIYF. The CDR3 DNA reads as TGTGCCAGCAGTCGGGGTTACTCTGGAAACACCATATATTTT.

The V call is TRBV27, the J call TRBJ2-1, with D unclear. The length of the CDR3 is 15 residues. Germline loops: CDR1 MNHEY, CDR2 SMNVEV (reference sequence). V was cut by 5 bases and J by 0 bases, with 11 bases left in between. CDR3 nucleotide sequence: TGTGCCAGCAGTAGCGACCTTCTCTCCTACAATGAGCAGTTCTTC. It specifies CASSSDLLSYNEQFF.

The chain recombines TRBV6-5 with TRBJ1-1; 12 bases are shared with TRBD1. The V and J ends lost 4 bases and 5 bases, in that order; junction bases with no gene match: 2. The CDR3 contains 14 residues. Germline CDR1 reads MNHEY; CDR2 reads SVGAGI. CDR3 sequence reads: CASSWDRGPTEAFF. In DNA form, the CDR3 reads TGTGCCAGCAGTTGGGACAGGGGGCCGACTGAAGCTTTCTTT.

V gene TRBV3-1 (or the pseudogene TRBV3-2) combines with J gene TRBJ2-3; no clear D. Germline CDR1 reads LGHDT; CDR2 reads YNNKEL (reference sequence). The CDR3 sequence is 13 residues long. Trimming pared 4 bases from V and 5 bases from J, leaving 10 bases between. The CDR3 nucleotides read TGTGCCAGCAGCCCAGGAGCTCGAGATACGCAGTATTTT. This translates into CASSPGARDTQYF.

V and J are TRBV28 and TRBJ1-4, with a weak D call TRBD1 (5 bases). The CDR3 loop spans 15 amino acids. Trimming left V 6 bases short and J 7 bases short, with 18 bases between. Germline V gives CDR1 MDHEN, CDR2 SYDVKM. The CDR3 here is CASRNDWGEGEKLFF. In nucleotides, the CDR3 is TGTGCCAGCAGAAACGATTGGGGGGAGGGTGAAAAACTGTTTTTT.

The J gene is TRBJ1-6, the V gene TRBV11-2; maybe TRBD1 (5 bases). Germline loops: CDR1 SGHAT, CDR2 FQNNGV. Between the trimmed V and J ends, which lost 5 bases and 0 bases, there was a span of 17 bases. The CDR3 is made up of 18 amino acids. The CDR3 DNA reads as TGTGCCAGCAGCCCGGGGGGTCTTGGGGTCTCCTATAATTCACCCCTCCACTTT. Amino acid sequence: CASSPGGLGVSYNSPLHF.

The CDR3 nucleotides are TGTGCCAGCAGCTTAGATCAGGGGACCGAGACCCAGTACTTC. Translated: CASSLDQGTETQYF. The chain links TRBV11-2 to TRBJ2-5, with D possibly TRBD1 on 6 matching bases. Germline V gene sequence: CDR1 SGHAT, CDR2 FQNNGV. CDR3 length equals 14 residues. Trimming took off 0 bases at V and 5 bases at J, with 10 bases between the two ends.

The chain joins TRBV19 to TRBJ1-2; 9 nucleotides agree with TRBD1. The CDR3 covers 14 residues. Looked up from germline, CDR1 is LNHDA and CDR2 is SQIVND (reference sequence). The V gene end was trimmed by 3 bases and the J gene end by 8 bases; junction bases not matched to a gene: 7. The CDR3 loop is CASSIIGTGKGYTF. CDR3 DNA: TGTGCCAGTAGTATCATAGGGACAGGGAAAGGCTACACCTTC.

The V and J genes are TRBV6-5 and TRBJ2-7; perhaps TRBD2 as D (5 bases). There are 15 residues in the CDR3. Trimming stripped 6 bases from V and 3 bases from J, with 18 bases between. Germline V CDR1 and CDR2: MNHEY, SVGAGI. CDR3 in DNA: TGTGCCAGCAGACCCACTAGTAGTTCCATCTACGAGCAGTACTTC. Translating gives CASRPTSSSIYEQYF.

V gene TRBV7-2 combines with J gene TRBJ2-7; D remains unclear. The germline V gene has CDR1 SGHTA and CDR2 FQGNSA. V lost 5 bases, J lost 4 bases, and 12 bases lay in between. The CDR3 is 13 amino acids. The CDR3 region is CASSRGVAYEQYF. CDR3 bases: TGTGCCAGCAGCCGCGGAGTTGCTTACGAGCAGTACTTC. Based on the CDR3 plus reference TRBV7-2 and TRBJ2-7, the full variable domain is GAGVSQSPSNKVTEKGKDVELRCDPISGHTALYWYRQSLGQGLEFLIYFQGNSAPDKSGLPSDRFSAERTGGSVSTLTIQRTQQEDSAVYLCASSRGVAYEQYFGPGTRLTVT.

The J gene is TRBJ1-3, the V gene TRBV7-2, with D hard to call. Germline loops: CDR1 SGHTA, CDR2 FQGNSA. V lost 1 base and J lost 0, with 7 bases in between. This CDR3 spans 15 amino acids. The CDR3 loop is CASSLVPDSGNTIYF. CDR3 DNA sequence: TGTGCCAGCAGCTTAGTTCCAGACTCTGGAAACACCATATATTTT.

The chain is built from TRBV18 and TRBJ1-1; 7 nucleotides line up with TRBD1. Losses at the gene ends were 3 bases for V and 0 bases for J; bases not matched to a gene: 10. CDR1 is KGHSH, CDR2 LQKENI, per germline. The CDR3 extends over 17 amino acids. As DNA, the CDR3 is TGTGCCAGCTCACCGGGCCGTCCAGGGACAGTGAACACTGAAGCTTTCTTT. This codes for CASSPGRPGTVNTEAFF.

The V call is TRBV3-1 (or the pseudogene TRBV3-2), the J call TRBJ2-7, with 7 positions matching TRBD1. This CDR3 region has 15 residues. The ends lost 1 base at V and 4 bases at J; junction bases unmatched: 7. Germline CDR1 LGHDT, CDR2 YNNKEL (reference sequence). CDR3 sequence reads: CASSQGPGQQYEQYF. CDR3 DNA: TGTGCCAGCAGCCAAGGCCCGGGACAGCAGTACGAGCAGTACTTC.

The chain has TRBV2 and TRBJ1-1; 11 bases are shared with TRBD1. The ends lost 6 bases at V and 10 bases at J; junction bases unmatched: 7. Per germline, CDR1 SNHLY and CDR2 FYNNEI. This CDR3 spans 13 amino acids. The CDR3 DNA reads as TGTGCCAGCAGGGCCCAGGACAGGGGGCTAGCTTTCTTT. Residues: CASRAQDRGLAFF.

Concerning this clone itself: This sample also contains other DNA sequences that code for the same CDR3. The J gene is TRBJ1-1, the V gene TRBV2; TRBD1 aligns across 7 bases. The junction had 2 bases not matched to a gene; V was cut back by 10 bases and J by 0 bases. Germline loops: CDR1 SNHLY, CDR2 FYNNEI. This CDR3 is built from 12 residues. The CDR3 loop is CATGQMNTEAFF. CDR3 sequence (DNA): TGTGCCACGGGACAGATGAACACTGAAGCTTTCTTT. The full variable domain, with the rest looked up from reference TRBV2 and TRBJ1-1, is EPEVTQTPSHQVTQMGQEVILRCVPISNHLYFYWYRQILGQKVEFLVSFYNNEISEKSEIFDDQFSVERPDGSNFTLKIRSTKLEDSAMYFCATGQMNTEAFFGQGTRLTVV.

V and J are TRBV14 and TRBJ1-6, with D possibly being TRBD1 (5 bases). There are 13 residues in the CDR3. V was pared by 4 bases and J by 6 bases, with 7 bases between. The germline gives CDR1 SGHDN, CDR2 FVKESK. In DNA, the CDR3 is TGTGCCAGCAGCCCAGGGACTAATTCACCCCTCCACTTT. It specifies CASSPGTNSPLHF. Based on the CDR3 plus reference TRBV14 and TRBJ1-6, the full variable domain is EAGVTQFPSHSVIEKGQTVTLRCDPISGHDNLYWYRRVMGKEIKFLLHFVKESKQDESGMPNNRFLAERTGGTYSTLKVQPAELEDSGVYFCASSPGTNSPLHFGNGTRLTVT.

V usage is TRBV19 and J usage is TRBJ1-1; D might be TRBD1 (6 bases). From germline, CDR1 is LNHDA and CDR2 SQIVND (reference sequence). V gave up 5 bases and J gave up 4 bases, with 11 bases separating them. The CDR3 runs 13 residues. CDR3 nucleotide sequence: TGTGCCAGTAGTTGGGGGCGGCGCACTGAAGCTTTCTTT. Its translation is CASSWGRRTEAFF.

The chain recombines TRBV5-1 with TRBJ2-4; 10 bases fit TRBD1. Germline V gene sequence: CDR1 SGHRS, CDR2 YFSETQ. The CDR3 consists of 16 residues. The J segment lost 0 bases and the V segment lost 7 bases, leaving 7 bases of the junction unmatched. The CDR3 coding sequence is TGCGCCAGCGCACTCGGGACAGGGGCAGCCAAAAACATTCAGTACTTC. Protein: CASALGTGAAKNIQYF. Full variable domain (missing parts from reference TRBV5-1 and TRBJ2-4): KAGVTQTPRYLIKTRGQQVTLSCSPISGHRSVSWYQQTPGQGLQFLFEYFSETQRNKGNFPGRFSGRQFSNSRSEMNVSTLELGDSALYLCASALGTGAAKNIQYFGAGTRLSVL.